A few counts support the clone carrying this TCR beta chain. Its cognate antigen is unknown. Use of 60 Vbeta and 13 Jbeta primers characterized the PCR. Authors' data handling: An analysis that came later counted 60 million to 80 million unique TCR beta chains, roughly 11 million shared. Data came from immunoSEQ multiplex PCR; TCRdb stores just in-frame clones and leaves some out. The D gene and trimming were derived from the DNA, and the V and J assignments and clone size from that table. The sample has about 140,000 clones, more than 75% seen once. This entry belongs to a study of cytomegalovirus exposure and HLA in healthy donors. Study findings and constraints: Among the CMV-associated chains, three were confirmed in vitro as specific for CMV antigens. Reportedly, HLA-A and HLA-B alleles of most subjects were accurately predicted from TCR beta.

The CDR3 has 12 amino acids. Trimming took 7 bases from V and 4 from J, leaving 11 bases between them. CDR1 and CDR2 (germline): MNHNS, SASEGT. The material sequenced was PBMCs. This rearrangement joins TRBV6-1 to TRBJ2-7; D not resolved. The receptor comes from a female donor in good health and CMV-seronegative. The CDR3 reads CASTVTQYEQYF. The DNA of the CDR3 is TGTGCCAGCACCGTGACACAATACGAGCAGTACTTC.